The sequence of this TCR beta chain was determined in a study of blood T cells in healthy people across ages. Study results and limitations: Long-lived donors carried more naive CD4+ cells and greater diversity than aged donors. Considered underestimates were the diversity estimates obtained from one million T cells.

In regard to this clonotype: The antigen remains unidentified.

Each individual donor underwent a draw of about 11 milliliters of peripheral blood. Trimming removed 5 bases from V and 4 bases from J; junction bases left unmatched: 10. The CDR3 has 16 residues. From germline, CDR1 is LGHDT and CDR2 YNNKEL (reference sequence). Primers used in a second PCR of roughly 7 to 11 cycles were a sample-barcoded 5' primer and a J-beta primer mix. At least 3 million CDR3-containing paired-end reads were obtained per sample. Each CDR3 protein gets one entry after TCRdb re-called the 5' RACE reads with MiXCR. The sample carries fewer than 1.5 million distinct CDR3 sequences, 42% recorded once.

The source of this sequence is a woman between 18 and 30 years old in good health. The chain carries TRBV3-1 and TRBJ2-7; 11 bases align to TRBD1. Source material: blood. In DNA, the CDR3 is TGTGCCAGCAGCAAGGGTCCCGGGACAGGGGGTTACGAGCAGTACTTC. It is translated as CASSKGPGTGGYEQYF.